This T cell receptor (beta chain) stems from a study of cytomegalovirus exposure and HLA in healthy donors. Study in general: In a previous analysis, about 100 million unique TCR beta sequences were found from some 180 million T cells. Study-level results: For most TCR sequences rarity was the rule, although some public TCRs occurred in many donors.

Turning to this clone: The target antigen is unknown.

The CDR3 length is 14 residues. V lost 1 base, J lost 2 bases, and 2 bases stayed unmatched. Germline V gene sequence: CDR1 SQVTM, CDR2 ANQGSEA. 60 Vbeta and 13 Jbeta primers were used in PCR. The repertoire was sequenced with immunoSEQ multiplex PCR; TCRdb's copy has only in-frame clones and lacks some. Of 130,000 or so clones listed, roughly 82% were seen once; the top ten hold about 3.2%. This TCR was recovered from a man between 18 and 29 years old in good health and CMV-seropositive. The specimen was PBMCs. The chain joins TRBV29-1 to TRBJ2-1; the match to TRBD2 covers 7 bases. CDR3 nucleotide sequence: TGCAGCGTTGAAGGGCTAGCGGCCTACAATGAGCAGTTCTTC. Residues: CSVEGLAAYNEQFF.